The TCR beta chain under discussion was sequenced for a study of blood T cell repertoires in COVID-19. J lost 14 bases, V lost 3 bases, and 2 bases had no gene match. The CDR3 consists of 11 residues. Per the germline V gene, CDR1 is SGHDT and CDR2 is YYEEEE. Here immunoSEQ multiplex PCR was the method, and the copy in TCRdb shows in-frame clones only, minus some. This sample carries fewer than 350,000 clones, about 89% of them seen once, and the ten largest clones take roughly 5.1%. Sequenced sample: peripheral blood. This TCR was sampled from a man aged 35 to 55 with acute or convalescent COVID-19. This chain connects TRBV5-6 to TRBJ1-4; 9 nucleotides align to TRBD1. As DNA, the CDR3 is TGTGCCAGCAGCTCGACAGGGGGGCTGTTTTTT. This translates into CASSSTGGLFF.